Each of the 21 T cell receptor beta chains below was sequenced from the same sample in a study of blood T cell repertoires in COVID-19. The protocol was immunoSEQ multiplex PCR, while the TCRdb copy is restricted to in-frame clones and leaves out a portion. The repertoire consists of some 270,000 clones, with roughly 89% occurring once and the leading ten covering about 1.7%. Sequencing was done on a sample of PBMCs or T cells enriched from blood (not recorded which). These receptor sequences come from a woman aged 40 to 50 who had recovered from COVID-19.

The rearrangement uses TRBV9 and TRBJ1-1; D gene ambiguous. In germline, CDR1 is SGDLS, CDR2 YYNGEE. This CDR3 has 15 residues. Trimming stripped 0 bases from V and 2 bases from J, with 11 bases between. CDR3 DNA sequence: TGTGCCAGCAGCGTAGGTTCTCAGTATAACACTGAAGCTTTCTTT. Its protein product is CASSVGSQYNTEAFF.

With respect to this clone: Other DNA sequences within the sample encode an identical CDR3. The chain recombines TRBV20-1 with TRBJ2-7; TRBD2 matches at 10 bases. Germline V gene data show CDR1 as DFQATT and CDR2 as SNEGSKA (reference sequence). The V and J ends lost 3 bases and 2 bases, in that order; junction bases with no gene match: 4. The CDR3 has 14 amino acids. The CDR3 protein is CSASSSGGTYEQYF. CDR3 DNA sequence: TGCAGTGCTAGTAGTAGCGGGGGGACCTACGAGCAGTACTTC.

J is TRBJ2-4 and V is TRBV21-1; TRBD2 is taken as the D call from the table, unchecked against the DNA. TRBV21-1 is reported as a pseudogene. The CDR3 contains 13 residues. CDR3 coding DNA: TGTGCCAGCAGCAACACCCTTCGGTACATTCAGTACTTC. It is translated as CASSNTLRYIQYF.

The chain links TRBV4-2 to TRBJ2-7; D uncertain. This CDR3 is built from 13 residues. V lost 1 base, J lost 3 bases, and 7 bases lay in between. The germline CDR1 and CDR2 sequences are LGHNA and YNFKEQ. The CDR3: CASSQVGRYEQYF. Written as DNA, the CDR3 is TGTGCCAGCAGCCAAGTGGGCCGCTACGAGCAGTACTTC.

V gene TRBV9 combines with J gene TRBJ2-2; the match to TRBD2 covers 7 bases. Germline V gene data show CDR1 as SGDLS and CDR2 as YYNGEE. The V and J ends lost 5 bases and 2 bases, in that order; junction bases with no gene match: 3. The CDR3 is 14 amino acids. CDR3 sequence reads: CASSGTTNTGELFF. CDR3 nucleotides: TGTGCCAGCAGTGGGACTACAAACACCGGGGAGCTGTTTTTT. Drawing the rest from reference TRBV9 and TRBJ2-2, the complete variable domain is DSGVTQTPKHLITATGQRVTLRCSPRSGDLSVYWYQQSLDQGLQFLIQYYNGEERAKGNILERFSAQQFPDLHSELNLSSLELGDSALYFCASSGTTNTGELFFGEGSRLTVL.

The chain recombines TRBV18 with TRBJ1-1; D call uncertain. Germline-derived CDR1 and CDR2 are KGHSH and LQKENI. This CDR3 is 14 amino acids long. Trimming took 5 bases from V and 3 from J, leaving 13 bases between them. The CDR3: CASSTGPVDTEAFF. The CDR3 DNA follows: TGTGCCAGCTCAACTGGGCCCGTCGACACTGAAGCTTTCTTT.

This clone was picked up a small number of times. The chain combines TRBV7-8 with TRBJ2-7; the match to TRBD1 covers 9 bases. The CDR3 totals 15 residues. Germline-derived CDR1 and CDR2 are SGHVS and FQNEAQ. Trimming cost V 0 bases and J 5 bases; bases outside gene matches: 5. CDR3 bases: TGTGCCAGCAGCTTAGCCGGGACAGGGTCTCACGAGCAGTACTTC. Its protein product is CASSLAGTGSHEQYF.

J is TRBJ1-3 and V is TRBV7-2; 11 nucleotides match TRBD1. This CDR3 is 18 amino acids long. J gave up 4 bases and V 2 bases, and 10 bases lay outside the gene matches. CDR1 is SGHTA, CDR2 FQGNSA, per germline. The CDR3 coding sequence is TGTGCCAGCAGCTTAATAAGGACAGGGGGCAGCGGAGGAAACACCATATATTTT. This encodes CASSLIRTGGSGGNTIYF. Supplemented by reference TRBV7-2 and TRBJ1-3, the full variable domain reads GAGVSQSPSNKVTEKGKDVELRCDPISGHTALYWYRQSLGQGLEFLIYFQGNSAPDKSGLPSDRFSAERTGGSVSTLTIQRTQQEDSAVYLCASSLIRTGGSGGNTIYFGEGSWLTVV.

This chain links TRBV7-9 with TRBJ1-2, with D maybe TRBD1 (5 bases). This CDR3 is 14 amino acids long. Trimming left V 7 bases short and J 0 bases short, with 12 bases between. Germline values: CDR1 SEHNR, CDR2 FQNEAQ (reference sequence). The CDR3 bases are TGTGCCAGCACGTTGACAGTAGCTAACTATGGCTACACCTTC. Amino acids: CASTLTVANYGYTF.

V usage is TRBV7-9 and J usage is TRBJ1-1; TRBD1 might be the D (5 bases). The CDR3 is made up of 17 amino acids. Trimming stripped 2 bases from V and 4 bases from J, with 20 bases between. Germline values: CDR1 SEHNR, CDR2 FQNEAQ (reference sequence). CDR3 nucleotide sequence: TGTGCCAGCAGCTTATATAGGGGCCCGGTAAGGATCACTGAAGCTTTCTTT. Its translation: CASSLYRGPVRITEAFF. Full variable domain (missing parts from reference TRBV7-9 and TRBJ1-1): DTGVSQNPRHKITKRGQNVTFRCDPISEHNRLYWYRQTLGQGPEFLTYFQNEAQLEKSRLLSDRFSAERPKGSFSTLEIQRTEQGDSAMYLCASSLYRGPVRITEAFFGQGTRLTVV.

V gene TRBV2 combines with J gene TRBJ2-7; TRBD1 matches at 9 bases. This CDR3 has 13 residues. Germline assignment: CDR1 SNHLY and CDR2 FYNNEI. Trimming at V came to 8 bases and at J to 2 bases, leaving 4 bases not matched to a gene. CDR3 loop: CASGGQGPYEQYF. The CDR3 coding sequence is TGTGCCAGCGGGGGACAGGGTCCCTACGAGCAGTACTTC.

This chain links TRBV6-2 or TRBV6-3 with TRBJ2-7, with a tentative D call TRBD1 (5 bases). Trimming left V 3 bases short and J 0 bases short, with 12 bases between. CDR3 size: 15 residues. Germline-derived CDR1 and CDR2 are MNHEY and SVGEGT. CDR3 bases: TGTGCCAGCAGTTATCAAACAGGAGCCTCCTACGAGCAGTACTTC. Its protein is CASSYQTGASYEQYF.

The chain employs TRBV7-8 and TRBJ1-5; TRBD1 matches 9 bases. With 5 bases clipped from V and 1 base from J, the junction kept 6 bases outside the gene matches. The CDR3 contains 16 residues. Germline lookup yields CDR1 SGHVS and CDR2 FQNEAQ. CDR3 sequence reads: CASSLYRGRSNQPQHF. The CDR3 DNA reads as TGTGCCAGCAGCCTTTACAGGGGGCGAAGCAATCAGCCCCAGCATTTT.

This clone appeared many times. The rearrangement joins TRBV30 to TRBJ2-2; D not resolved. The germline gives CDR1 GTSNPN, CDR2 SVGIG (reference sequence). Trimming removed 3 bases at V and 7 bases at J, with 12 bases between. The CDR3 length is 13 residues. CDR3 sequence reads: CAWRGNLGGELFF. The CDR3 DNA is TGTGCCTGGAGGGGCAACTTGGGCGGGGAGCTGTTTTTT.

The chain joins TRBV30 to TRBJ1-1, with D possibly matching TRBD1 (5 bases). The CDR3 consists of 17 residues. V was shortened by 0 bases and J by 0 bases, with 17 bases between the two germline ends. Germline CDR1 GTSNPN, CDR2 SVGIG (reference sequence). CDR3 coding DNA: TGTGCCTGGAGTGTACCGGGGGGGACCTCCATGAACACTGAAGCTTTCTTT. This codes for CAWSVPGGTSMNTEAFF.

There are many counts of this clone. The chain is built from TRBV7-2 and TRBJ2-2; 8 nucleotides agree with TRBD2. Trimming cost V 1 base and J 7 bases; bases outside gene matches: 14. CDR1 SGHTA and CDR2 FQGNSA come from the germline V gene. There are 18 residues in the CDR3. The CDR3 nucleotides are TGTGCCAGCAGCTTAGAAGTTAGGAGACTAGCGATTTTCGGGGAGCTGTTTTTT. As protein: CASSLEVRRLAIFGELFF.

For the CDR3, the DNA is TGCAGTGCTCCGGGGGAGTATGGCTACACCTTC. It yields the protein CSAPGEYGYTF. The chain is built from TRBV20-1 and TRBJ1-2; tentative D call: TRBD1 (5 bases). Trimming shortened V by 5 bases and J by 5 bases, and 9 bases separated the two germline ends. This CDR3 region has 11 residues. In germline, CDR1 is DFQATT, CDR2 SNEGSKA (reference sequence).

This clone appeared a single time. The rearrangement uses TRBV27 and TRBJ2-3, with a possible D match to TRBD2 (6 bases). The length of the CDR3 is 13 residues. Germline V CDR1 and CDR2: MNHEY, SMNVEV (reference sequence). Trimming took 6 bases from V and 1 from J, leaving 8 bases between them. The CDR3 region has the DNA TGTGCCAGCAGGCCTAGCGGCACAGATACGCAGTATTTT. It yields the protein CASRPSGTDTQYF.

This chain uses TRBV7-9 with TRBJ1-1; D is perhaps TRBD1 (6 bases). The germline V gene has CDR1 SEHNR and CDR2 FQNEAQ (reference sequence). V lost 6 bases and J 6 bases, leaving 17 bases between the germline ends. This CDR3 has 14 amino acids. DNA of the CDR3: TGTGCCAGCAGGGACCGACAGGCAAGAGCTGAAGCTTTCTTT. Protein: CASRDRQARAEAFF.

This chain links TRBV6-5 with TRBJ1-4; the match to TRBD1 covers 9 bases. This CDR3 has 16 residues. Germline values: CDR1 MNHEY, CDR2 SVGAGI. V was clipped by 1 base and J by 8 bases; unmatched bases: 8. CDR3 amino acids: CASSYFLGQGNEKLFF. As DNA, the CDR3 is TGTGCCAGCAGTTACTTTTTAGGACAGGGGAACGAAAAACTGTTTTTT.

The chain is built from TRBV6-5 and TRBJ1-6; the match to TRBD1 covers 9 bases. V lost 6 bases and J lost 6; bases outside the gene matches: 6. The CDR3 covers 15 residues. The germline V gene has CDR1 MNHEY and CDR2 SVGAGI. CDR3: CASRRTGVSNSPLHF. DNA of the CDR3: TGTGCCAGCAGACGGACAGGGGTCTCTAATTCACCCCTCCACTTT.